This is a list of T cell receptor beta chains from one sample in a study of neurological immune-mediated disorders. TCRdb re-analysed the 5' RACE reads in MiXCR, keeping a single row per CDR3 protein. The table lists 40,000 to 50,000 distinct CDR3 sequences, under 2% of them singletons. Sequencing used PBMCs. The receptors here all came from a woman aged 40 to 50 with multiple sclerosis. CDR3s include the opening cysteine and the closing phenylalanine or tryptophan. A D gene is named only where the DNA matches it firmly. Not every row has a clone size; where given, it reads once, few, many or a size class.

abundance: many; v_gene: TRBV10-2; j_gene: TRBJ2-2; d_gene: TRBD2; CDR3aa: CAIAGGANTGELFF; CDR3nt: TGCGCCATCGCGGGGGGGGCGAACACCGGGGAGCTGTTTTTT
abundance: many; v_gene: TRBV7-2; j_gene: TRBJ1-2; d_gene: -; CDR3aa: CASSLGRRGYGYTF; CDR3nt: TGTGCCAGCAGCTTAGGAAGGCGGGGTTATGGCTACACCTTC
abundance: many; v_gene: TRBV10-3; j_gene: TRBJ2-3; d_gene: -; CDR3aa: CAIRVSGVADTQYF; CDR3nt: TGTGCCATCAGGGTTTCCGGGGTAGCAGATACGCAGTATTTT
abundance: many; v_gene: TRBV5-1; j_gene: TRBJ2-7; d_gene: -; CDR3aa: CASAPNLDLLQYF; CDR3nt: TGCGCCAGCGCGCCCAACCTGGATCTGCTTCAGTACTTC
abundance: many; v_gene: TRBV12-3/TRBV12-4; j_gene: TRBJ2-1; d_gene: -; CDR3aa: CASSLEAGRYNEQFF; CDR3nt: TGTGCCAGCAGTTTAGAAGCGGGCCGATACAATGAGCAGTTCTTC
abundance: many; v_gene: TRBV15; j_gene: TRBJ2-5; d_gene: -; CDR3aa: CATSRDLGIPSQETQYF; CDR3nt: TGTGCCACCAGCAGAGATCTGGGCATCCCTAGCCAAGAGACCCAGTACTTC
abundance: many; v_gene: TRBV4-1; j_gene: TRBJ2-7; d_gene: -; CDR3aa: CASSQDLLQYSEQYF; CDR3nt: TGCGCCAGCAGCCAAGATCTGTTGCAGTATAGTGAGCAGTACTTC
abundance: many; v_gene: TRBV2; j_gene: TRBJ1-2; d_gene: -; CDR3aa: CASSLGPFGGYTF; CDR3nt: TGTGCCAGCAGCCTCGGACCGTTCGGGGGCTACACCTTC
abundance: many; v_gene: TRBV11-2; j_gene: TRBJ1-6; d_gene: TRBD1; CDR3aa: CASSPRTGNSPLHF; CDR3nt: TGTGCCAGCAGCCCCCGGACAGGCAATTCACCCCTCCACTTT
abundance: many; v_gene: TRBV10-2; j_gene: TRBJ2-7; d_gene: TRBD2; CDR3aa: CASSEGTSGGLRSSYEQYF; CDR3nt: TGCGCCAGCAGTGAGGGGACTAGCGGGGGCCTAAGGAGCTCCTACGAGCAGTACTTC
abundance: many; v_gene: TRBV15; j_gene: TRBJ2-7; d_gene: TRBD2; CDR3aa: CATSRDRSGTYEQYF; CDR3nt: TGTGCCACCAGCAGAGATCGGAGCGGGACCTACGAGCAGTACTTC
abundance: many; v_gene: TRBV7-2; j_gene: TRBJ2-3; d_gene: TRBD2; CDR3aa: CASGSSGGDTQYF; CDR3nt: TGTGCCAGTGGAAGTAGCGGGGGTGATACGCAGTATTTT
abundance: many; v_gene: TRBV5-1; j_gene: TRBJ1-1; d_gene: -; CDR3aa: CASSYREADTEAFF; CDR3nt: TGCGCCAGCAGCTACCGGGAGGCGGACACTGAAGCTTTCTTT
abundance: many; v_gene: TRBV6-6; j_gene: TRBJ2-1; d_gene: -; CDR3aa: CASSYSRDNEQFF; CDR3nt: TGTGCCAGCAGTTACTCGCGGGACAATGAGCAGTTCTTC
abundance: many; v_gene: TRBV5-1; j_gene: TRBJ2-7; d_gene: -; CDR3aa: CASRVSYEQYF; CDR3nt: TGCGCCAGCAGGGTTTCCTACGAGCAGTACTTC
abundance: many; v_gene: TRBV6-1; j_gene: TRBJ2-3; d_gene: TRBD2; CDR3aa: CASSPLAGATDTQYF; CDR3nt: TGTGCCAGCAGTCCTCTAGCGGGGGCCACAGATACGCAGTATTTT
abundance: many; v_gene: TRBV11-2; j_gene: TRBJ2-1; d_gene: -; CDR3aa: CASSPTGTVWFLAYNEQFF; CDR3nt: TGTGCCAGCAGCCCGACCGGGACTGTCTGGTTCTTAGCCTACAATGAGCAGTTCTTC
abundance: many; v_gene: TRBV6-1; j_gene: TRBJ2-2; d_gene: TRBD2; CDR3aa: CASSERGGKNGELFF; CDR3nt: TGTGCCAGCAGTGAACGCGGGGGGAAAAACGGGGAGCTGTTTTTT
abundance: many; v_gene: TRBV5-1; j_gene: TRBJ2-1; d_gene: -; CDR3aa: CASSGQGIDEQFF; CDR3nt: TGCGCCAGCAGCGGTCAGGGGATCGATGAGCAGTTCTTC
abundance: -; v_gene: TRBV5-6; j_gene: TRBJ2-2; d_gene: -; CDR3aa: CASSLVAGELFF; CDR3nt: TGTGCCAGCAGCTTGGTAGCCGGGGAGCTGTTTTTT
abundance: many; v_gene: TRBV5-1; j_gene: TRBJ1-3; d_gene: -; CDR3aa: CASSPSVSGNTIYF; CDR3nt: TGCGCCAGCAGCCCCTCCGTCTCTGGAAACACCATATATTTT
abundance: many; v_gene: TRBV10-3; j_gene: TRBJ1-2; d_gene: -; CDR3aa: CAINAGNGYTF; CDR3nt: TGTGCCATCAATGCAGGGAATGGCTACACCTTC
abundance: many; v_gene: TRBV20-1; j_gene: TRBJ2-7; d_gene: TRBD1; CDR3aa: CSARADREPYEQYF; CDR3nt: TGCAGTGCTAGAGCGGACAGGGAACCCTACGAGCAGTACTTC
abundance: many; v_gene: TRBV6-6; j_gene: TRBJ1-2; d_gene: -; CDR3aa: CASSSYSGEGYTF; CDR3nt: TGTGCCAGCAGCTCCTATTCAGGAGAAGGCTACACCTTC
abundance: many; v_gene: TRBV20-1; j_gene: TRBJ2-7; d_gene: TRBD1; CDR3aa: CSAATGGVYEQYF; CDR3nt: TGCAGTGCTGCGACAGGGGGGGTTTACGAGCAGTACTTC
abundance: many; v_gene: TRBV29-1; j_gene: TRBJ1-4; d_gene: -; CDR3aa: CSVATDPTNEKLFF; CDR3nt: TGCAGCGTTGCGACAGATCCAACTAATGAAAAACTGTTTTTT
abundance: many; v_gene: TRBV7-9; j_gene: TRBJ2-5; d_gene: TRBD1; CDR3aa: CASSILRDRGETQYF; CDR3nt: TGTGCCAGCAGCATCCTCCGGGACAGGGGTGAGACCCAGTACTTC
abundance: many; v_gene: TRBV7-3; j_gene: TRBJ2-3; d_gene: -; CDR3aa: CASSPRGGFTDTQYF; CDR3nt: TGTGCCAGCAGCCCGCGAGGAGGTTTCACAGATACGCAGTATTTT
abundance: many; v_gene: TRBV5-1; j_gene: TRBJ2-2; d_gene: -; CDR3aa: CASSPSDRNTGELFF; CDR3nt: TGCGCCAGCAGCCCCTCTGACAGAAACACCGGGGAGCTGTTTTTT
abundance: many; v_gene: TRBV29-1; j_gene: TRBJ2-7; d_gene: -; CDR3aa: CSVEMGYEQYF; CDR3nt: TGCAGCGTTGAGATGGGCTACGAGCAGTACTTC
abundance: many; v_gene: TRBV20-1; j_gene: TRBJ1-2; d_gene: -; CDR3aa: CSARGDHYYGYTF; CDR3nt: TGCAGTGCTAGAGGGGACCACTACTATGGCTACACCTTC
abundance: many; v_gene: TRBV4-2; j_gene: TRBJ2-3; d_gene: -; CDR3aa: CASSQEDTQYF; CDR3nt: TGTGCCAGCAGCCAGGAAGATACGCAGTATTTT
abundance: many; v_gene: TRBV20-1; j_gene: TRBJ2-3; d_gene: TRBD2; CDR3aa: CSASTGTSATQYF; CDR3nt: TGCAGTGCTTCAACCGGGACTAGCGCTACGCAGTATTTT
abundance: many; v_gene: TRBV20-1; j_gene: TRBJ2-5; d_gene: -; CDR3aa: CSARVPRRETQYF; CDR3nt: TGCAGTGCTAGAGTACCTAGACGGGAGACCCAGTACTTC
abundance: many; v_gene: TRBV4-1; j_gene: TRBJ2-2; d_gene: -; CDR3aa: CASSQGPAGRAGELFF; CDR3nt: TGCGCCAGCAGCCAAGGTCCGGCAGGAAGGGCCGGGGAGCTGTTTTTT
abundance: many; v_gene: TRBV9; j_gene: TRBJ2-5; d_gene: -; CDR3aa: CASSVVAGTPKETQYF; CDR3nt: TGTGCCAGCAGCGTAGTGGCCGGGACACCTAAAGAGACCCAGTACTTC
abundance: many; v_gene: TRBV20-1; j_gene: TRBJ2-2; d_gene: -; CDR3aa: CSGQSQGNTGELFF; CDR3nt: TGCAGTGGCCAATCCCAGGGGAACACCGGGGAGCTGTTTTTT
abundance: many; v_gene: TRBV7-9; j_gene: TRBJ1-2; d_gene: TRBD1; CDR3aa: CAILRTGGPGGYTF; CDR3nt: TGTGCCATCCTACGGACAGGGGGACCCGGTGGCTACACCTTC
abundance: many; v_gene: TRBV20-1; j_gene: TRBJ1-1; d_gene: TRBD1; CDR3aa: CRGSQDRVGTEAFF; CDR3nt: TGCAGAGGTTCGCAGGACAGGGTAGGCACTGAAGCTTTCTTT
abundance: many; v_gene: TRBV29-1; j_gene: TRBJ2-3; d_gene: -; CDR3aa: CSVEGSGTDTQYF; CDR3nt: TGCAGCGTTGAGGGGTCCGGCACAGATACGCAGTATTTT
abundance: medium-sized; v_gene: TRBV5-5; j_gene: TRBJ2-7; d_gene: -; CDR3aa: CASSLGGYEQYF; CDR3nt: TGTGCCAGCAGCTTGGGAGGCTACGAGCAGTACTTC
abundance: many; v_gene: TRBV5-5; j_gene: TRBJ1-2; d_gene: TRBD1; CDR3aa: CASSRPTGVLYGYTF; CDR3nt: TGTGCCAGCAGCCGCCCGACAGGGGTTCTTTATGGCTACACCTTC
abundance: many; v_gene: TRBV20-1; j_gene: TRBJ2-7; d_gene: TRBD1; CDR3aa: CSARDQGQGGYEQYF; CDR3nt: TGCAGTGCTAGAGATCAGGGACAGGGTGGGTACGAGCAGTACTTC
abundance: many; v_gene: TRBV11-2; j_gene: TRBJ1-1; d_gene: -; CDR3aa: CASSFNSNTEAFF; CDR3nt: TGTGCCAGCAGCTTTAACAGCAACACTGAAGCTTTCTTT
abundance: many; v_gene: TRBV29-1; j_gene: TRBJ1-4; d_gene: -; CDR3aa: CSVGRPNEKLFF; CDR3nt: TGCAGCGTTGGCAGGCCTAATGAAAAACTGTTTTTT
abundance: many; v_gene: TRBV20-1; j_gene: TRBJ2-3; d_gene: TRBD2; CDR3aa: CSARSRGGYTDTQYF; CDR3nt: TGCAGTGCTAGATCACGCGGGGGGTACACAGATACGCAGTATTTT
abundance: many; v_gene: TRBV3-1; j_gene: TRBJ2-3; d_gene: TRBD2; CDR3aa: CASSHILAGSTDTQYF; CDR3nt: TGTGCCAGCAGCCACATCCTAGCGGGGAGCACAGATACGCAGTATTTT
abundance: many; v_gene: TRBV2; j_gene: TRBJ1-6; d_gene: -; CDR3aa: CASSARYSGSSPLHF; CDR3nt: TGTGCCAGCAGCGCACGGTATTCTGGAAGTTCACCCCTCCACTTT
abundance: many; v_gene: TRBV3-1; j_gene: TRBJ2-2; d_gene: -; CDR3aa: CASSQERETNTGELFF; CDR3nt: TGTGCCAGCAGCCAAGAGAGGGAGACGAACACCGGGGAGCTGTTTTTT
abundance: many; v_gene: TRBV6-6; j_gene: TRBJ1-4; d_gene: -; CDR3aa: CASSLMGGDEKLFF; CDR3nt: TGTGCCAGCAGCTTGATGGGGGGGGATGAAAAACTGTTTTTT
abundance: many; v_gene: TRBV5-1; j_gene: TRBJ1-1; d_gene: -; CDR3aa: CASSSLTEMNTEAFF; CDR3nt: TGCGCCAGCAGCAGTCTCACAGAGATGAACACTGAAGCTTTCTTT
abundance: many; v_gene: TRBV27; j_gene: TRBJ1-5; d_gene: -; CDR3aa: CASSKNQPQHF; CDR3nt: TGTGCCAGCTCTAAGAATCAGCCCCAGCATTTT
abundance: many; v_gene: TRBV4-1; j_gene: TRBJ2-7; d_gene: -; CDR3aa: CASSQGGGRYEQYF; CDR3nt: TGCGCCAGCAGCCAAGGAGGGGGAAGGTACGAGCAGTACTTC
abundance: many; v_gene: TRBV7-9; j_gene: TRBJ2-7; d_gene: -; CDR3aa: CASSSIGQLYEQYF; CDR3nt: TGTGCCAGCAGCTCGATAGGACAGCTCTACGAGCAGTACTTC
abundance: few; v_gene: TRBV11-2; j_gene: TRBJ2-3; d_gene: -; CDR3aa: CASSLGRTDTQYF; CDR3nt: TGTGCCAGCAGCTTAGGCCGCACAGATACGCAGTATTTT
abundance: many; v_gene: TRBV3-1; j_gene: TRBJ2-1; d_gene: -; CDR3aa: CASSQDWGEQFF; CDR3nt: TGTGCCAGCAGCCAAGACTGGGGTGAGCAGTTCTTC
abundance: many; v_gene: TRBV6-6; j_gene: TRBJ2-2; d_gene: TRBD2; CDR3aa: CASSQAGGTTGELFF; CDR3nt: TGTGCCAGCAGTCAAGCGGGGGGGACCACCGGGGAGCTGTTTTTT
abundance: many; v_gene: TRBV20-1; j_gene: TRBJ2-3; d_gene: -; CDR3aa: CSAWIAGLATDTQYF; CDR3nt: TGCAGTGCCTGGATCGCGGGGCTAGCCACAGATACGCAGTATTTT
abundance: many; v_gene: TRBV18; j_gene: TRBJ2-3; d_gene: -; CDR3aa: CASSGIHTDTQYF; CDR3nt: TGTGCCAGCTCAGGGATACACACAGATACGCAGTATTTT
abundance: -; v_gene: TRBV11-3; j_gene: TRBJ2-2; d_gene: -; CDR3aa: CASSIPPGEPFF; CDR3nt: TGTGCCAGCAGCATACCACCCGGGGAGCCGTTTTTT